These 10 T cell receptor beta chains were sequenced from one sample in a study of vaccination effects on CD4 cells after COVID-19. Some clones are missing from TCRdb's copy, which holds only in-frame ones; the method was immunoSEQ multiplex PCR. The repertoire consists of more than 50,000 clones, with about 83% occurring once and the leading ten covering 2.5% to 3.5%. No antigens are known for them. When less than 12 days of culture had elapsed, CD4+ T cells were isolated. The starting material was CD4+ T cells from PBMCs cultured without peptide, obtained before COVID-19 vaccination. The source of these receptors is a human donor who received a COVID-19 vaccine.

The chain combines TRBV4-1 with TRBJ2-7; the D gene is possibly TRBD2 (6 bases). V lost 0 bases and J 6 bases, leaving 9 bases between the germline ends. CDR3 length equals 13 residues. CDR1 is MGHRA and CDR2 is YSYEKL in the germline V gene. CDR3 nucleotide sequence: TGCGCCAGCAGCCAAGATCGGGGGAGCGAGCAGTACGTC. Protein sequence: CASSQDRGSEQYV.

The J gene is TRBJ1-1, the V gene TRBV27; D is unresolved. There are 13 residues in the CDR3. Germline V gene sequence: CDR1 MNHEY, CDR2 SMNVEV (reference sequence). Trimming pared 2 bases from V and 5 bases from J, leaving 9 bases between. CDR3 DNA: TGTGCCAGCAGTTTACGGCTCGGAACTGAAGCTTTCTTT. Translating it yields CASSLRLGTEAFF.

J is TRBJ2-5 and V is TRBV5-1; 12 bases are shared with TRBD2. The CDR3 totals 18 residues. Germline CDR1 and CDR2: SGHRS and YFSETQ. V lost 4 bases to trimming and J lost 4 bases; unmatched junction nucleotides: 14. CDR3 sequence: CASSVGRTSSGGAETQYF. CDR3 bases: TGCGCCAGCAGCGTGGGACGGACCTCTAGCGGGGGGGCAGAGACCCAGTACTTC.

V and J are TRBV27 and TRBJ1-2; D perhaps matches TRBD1 (6 bases). The germline V gene encodes CDR1 MNHEY and CDR2 SMNVEV (reference sequence). V was shortened by 5 bases and J by 8 bases, with 18 bases between the two germline ends. This CDR3 comprises 14 residues. For the CDR3, the DNA is TGTGCCAGCAGTCCGCATTTACAGGGCCGAGGCTACACCTTC. It specifies CASSPHLQGRGYTF.

The J gene is TRBJ1-1, the V gene TRBV5-1; D call uncertain. Trimming shortened V by 0 bases and J by 4 bases, and 10 bases separated the two germline ends. The CDR3 is 14 residues long. The germline gives CDR1 SGHRS, CDR2 YFSETQ. The CDR3 sequence is CASSLVGVPTEAFF. The DNA of the CDR3 is TGCGCCAGCAGCTTGGTTGGGGTCCCCACTGAAGCTTTCTTT.

There are a few counts of this clone. The chain combines TRBV4-3 with TRBJ1-6, with a possible D match to TRBD1 (6 bases). Trimming removed 5 bases from V and 6 bases from J, with 11 bases in between. The CDR3 spans 14 residues. Per the germline V gene, CDR1 is LGHNA and CDR2 is YSLEER. CDR3 sequence reads: CASSTTGLNSPLHF. The CDR3 bases are TGCGCCAGCAGCACGACAGGTCTTAATTCACCCCTCCACTTT.

DNA for the CDR3: TGTGCCAGTAAAGACAGGGGGAACACCGGGGAGCTGTTTTTT. Its protein product is CASKDRGNTGELFF. J is TRBJ2-2 and V is TRBV19; 8 bases map to TRBD1. Germline loops: CDR1 LNHDA, CDR2 SQIVND (reference sequence). The junction had 2 bases not matched to a gene; V was cut back by 7 bases and J by 1 base. CDR3 length: 14 residues.

The chain has TRBV10-3 and TRBJ1-1; D perhaps matches TRBD1 (5 bases). Trimming left V 11 bases short and J 1 base short, with 14 bases between. Germline V gene sequence: CDR1 ENHRY, CDR2 SYGVKD. The CDR3 is 13 residues long. The CDR3 nucleotides read TGTGCCGTCACGGGGGTGACGAACACTGAAGCTTTCTTT. This gives the protein CAVTGVTNTEAFF.

The gene calls are TRBV7-2 and TRBJ1-4; tentatively, D is TRBD1 (5 bases). Germline V CDR1 and CDR2: SGHTA, FQGNSA. Trimming took 5 bases from V and 0 from J, leaving 10 bases between them. CDR3 length: 15 amino acids. DNA for the CDR3: TGTGCCAGCAGCCCACGACAGTCAACTAATGAAAAACTGTTTTTT. Protein sequence: CASSPRQSTNEKLFF.

This rearrangement joins TRBV5-6 to TRBJ1-2; D remains unclear. The CDR3 covers 14 residues. Looked up from germline, CDR1 is SGHDT and CDR2 is YYEEEE. V was trimmed by 0 bases and J by 2 bases, leaving 8 bases between them. CDR3 nucleotide sequence: TGTGCCAGCAGCTTGGGACGTAACAACTATGGCTACACCTTC. Residues: CASSLGRNNYGYTF.